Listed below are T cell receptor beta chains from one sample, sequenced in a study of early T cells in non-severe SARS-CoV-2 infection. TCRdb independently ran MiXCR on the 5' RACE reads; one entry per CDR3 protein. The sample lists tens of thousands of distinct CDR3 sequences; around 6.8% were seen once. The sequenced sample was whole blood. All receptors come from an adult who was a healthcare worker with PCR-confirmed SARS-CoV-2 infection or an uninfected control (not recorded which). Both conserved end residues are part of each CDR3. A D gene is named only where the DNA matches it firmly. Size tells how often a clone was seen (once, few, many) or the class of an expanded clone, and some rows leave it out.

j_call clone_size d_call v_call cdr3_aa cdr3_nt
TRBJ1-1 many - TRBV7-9 CASSPLARAAEAFF TGTGCCAGCAGCCCCTTGGCTAGGGCCGCTGAAGCTTTCTTT
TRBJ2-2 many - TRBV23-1 CASSQGAAGTGELFF TGCGCCAGCAGTCAAGGAGCCGCGGGCACCGGGGAGCTGTTTTTT
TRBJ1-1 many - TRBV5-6 CASSLVRTGETEAFF TGTGCCAGCAGCTTGGTCCGAACGGGGGAGACTGAAGCTTTCTTT
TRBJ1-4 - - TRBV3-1 CANSHGADSSNEKLFF TGTGCCAACAGCCACGGGGCTGACAGCTCAAATGAAAAACTGTTTTTT
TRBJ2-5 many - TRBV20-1 CSALRGGETQYF TGCAGTGCCCTTAGGGGGGGAGAGACCCAGTACTTC
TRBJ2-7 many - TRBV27 CASSQSPYEQYF TGTGCCAGCAGTCAGAGCCCCTACGAGCAGTACTTC
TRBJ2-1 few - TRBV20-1 CSARKGVRYNEQFF TGCAGTGCTAGAAAGGGGGTACGCTACAATGAGCAGTTCTTC
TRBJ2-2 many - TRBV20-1 CSARPFSYTYAGELFF TGCAGTGCTAGACCCTTTTCCTATACCTACGCCGGGGAGCTGTTTTTT
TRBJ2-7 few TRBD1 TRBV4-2 CASTPGTEGIHEQYF TGTGCCAGCACCCCCGGGACAGAAGGAATCCACGAGCAGTACTTC
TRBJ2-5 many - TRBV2 CASSSDRRETQYF TGTGCCAGCAGCTCCGACAGGAGAGAGACCCAGTACTTC